A single sample is the source of the 26 T cell receptor beta chains below, sequenced in a study of blood T cell repertoires in COVID-19. Profiling relied on immunoSEQ multiplex PCR, and the TCRdb table lists in-frame clones only, not all of them. The sample includes about 81,000 clones, about 91% of them seen just once. What was sequenced was peripheral blood. All receptors derive from a man between 65 and 85 years old with active or convalescent COVID-19.

The chain joins TRBV6-6 to TRBJ1-6; 8 nucleotides line up with TRBD1. CDR1 is MNHNY and CDR2 is SVGAGI in the germline V gene (reference sequence). The CDR3 has 14 amino acids. Unmatched junction bases numbered 5, after V lost 6 bases and J lost 7 bases. The DNA for the CDR3 is TGTGCCAGCAGCCCCAGGGGGCTGAATTCACCCCTCCACTTT. It encodes CASSPRGLNSPLHF.

The V gene is TRBV5-1, the J gene TRBJ1-4; D is possibly TRBD1 (5 bases). In germline, CDR1 is SGHRS, CDR2 YFSETQ. The CDR3 runs 15 residues. The V end was cut by 4 bases, the J end by 7 bases, with 17 bases between. The CDR3 reads CASSRGTQASEKLFF. The CDR3 DNA reads as TGCGCCAGCAGCCGCGGGACCCAGGCTAGTGAAAAACTGTTTTTT. Filled out from reference TRBV5-1 and TRBJ1-4, the complete variable domain reads KAGVTQTPRYLIKTRGQQVTLSCSPISGHRSVSWYQQTPGQGLQFLFEYFSETQRNKGNFPGRFSGRQFSNSRSEMNVSTLELGDSALYLCASSRGTQASEKLFFGSGTQLSVL.

This chain joins TRBV27 and TRBJ2-7; D is undetermined. Looked up from germline, CDR1 is MNHEY and CDR2 is SMNVEV (reference sequence). Trimming cost V 3 bases and J 0 bases, with 6 bases left between them. This CDR3 region has 13 residues. The CDR3 is CASSFTVSYEQYF. The CDR3 DNA follows: TGTGCCAGCAGTTTTACGGTCTCCTACGAGCAGTACTTC.

This rearrangement joins TRBV7-2 to TRBJ2-7; D may be TRBD2 (7 bases). Germline values: CDR1 SGHTA, CDR2 FQGNSA. Trimming removed 1 base from V and 4 bases from J, with 8 bases in between. This CDR3 spans 13 amino acids. CDR3 amino acids: CASSLEGGYEQYF. The CDR3 DNA is TGTGCCAGCAGCTTAGAGGGGGGGTACGAGCAGTACTTC.

J is TRBJ1-3 and V is TRBV25-1; 9 bases are a match to TRBD1. Germline values: CDR1 MGHDK, CDR2 SYGVNS. The CDR3 contains 15 residues. J lost 4 bases, V lost 2 bases, and 3 bases had no gene match. The CDR3 bases are TGTGCCAGCAGTGAACCCGGGACAGGGGGAAACACCATATATTTT. This codes for CASSEPGTGGNTIYF. Based on the CDR3 plus reference TRBV25-1 and TRBJ1-3, the full variable domain is EADIYQTPRYLVIGTGKKITLECSQTMGHDKMYWYQQDPGMELHLIHYSYGVNSTEKGDLSSESTVSRIRTEHFPLTLESARPSHTSQYLCASSEPGTGGNTIYFGEGSWLTVV.

The chain couples TRBV18 to TRBJ1-2; D unresolved. The V gene's germline CDR1 is KGHSH and CDR2 LQKENI. CDR3 length equals 13 residues. Trimming stripped 3 bases from V and 2 bases from J, with 7 bases between. CDR3 amino acids: CASSPDGNYGYTF. The CDR3 DNA is TGTGCCAGCTCACCCGACGGGAACTATGGCTACACCTTC.

This chain uses TRBV16 with TRBJ1-2, with a possible D match to TRBD1 (6 bases). Per the germline V gene, CDR1 is KGHSY and CDR2 is FQNENV. Trimming took 0 bases from V and 4 from J, leaving 9 bases between them. This CDR3 has 14 amino acids. This chain's CDR3 is CASSQSQGTYGYTF. DNA of the CDR3: TGTGCCAGCAGCCAATCTCAGGGGACCTATGGCTACACCTTC.

This chain links TRBV18 with TRBJ1-6; maybe TRBD1 (6 bases). Trimming shortened V by 0 bases and J by 10 bases, and 13 bases separated the two germline ends. Per the germline V gene, CDR1 is KGHSH and CDR2 is LQKENI. The CDR3 has 15 amino acids. CDR3 loop: CASSPPDSLRSPLHF. CDR3 bases: TGTGCCAGCTCACCACCGGACAGCCTTCGATCACCCCTCCACTTT.

The chain has TRBV12-3 or TRBV12-4 and TRBJ1-5; no reliable D call. This CDR3 has 13 amino acids. V lost 4 bases to trimming and J lost 8 bases, with 12 bases between them. The CDR3 region has the DNA TGTGCCAGCAGTTCCCTCGGAGGGAAGCCCCAGCATTTT. This gives the protein CASSSLGGKPQHF.

The rearrangement uses TRBV27 and TRBJ2-2; D is uncertain. V was clipped by 5 bases and J by 3 bases, with 13 bases between them. The germline CDR1 and CDR2 sequences are MNHEY and SMNVEV (reference sequence). This CDR3 spans 15 amino acids. CDR3 in amino acids: CASSPVLEDTGELFF. CDR3 nucleotide sequence: TGTGCCAGCAGTCCGGTCCTTGAGGACACCGGGGAGCTGTTTTTT.

The J gene is TRBJ2-1, the V gene TRBV6-5; D call uncertain. The CDR3 consists of 14 residues. The germline V gene has CDR1 MNHEY and CDR2 SVGAGI. V shed 2 bases and J shed 5 bases, with 10 bases lying between them. The CDR3 loop is CASSYVLDHNEQFF. Written as DNA, the CDR3 is TGTGCCAGCAGTTACGTCCTAGATCACAATGAGCAGTTCTTC.

This chain links TRBV5-1 with TRBJ1-1; D not certain. The CDR3 is 13 amino acids. From germline, CDR1 is SGHRS and CDR2 YFSETQ. Between the trimmed V and J ends, which lost 0 bases and 6 bases, there was a span of 9 bases. CDR3 sequence (DNA): TGCGCCAGCAGCTTGGGACACGGGGCTGAAGCTTTCTTT. Translating it yields CASSLGHGAEAFF.

This clone was seen a few times. The CDR3: CASSLLGAGSVNPPYEQYF. CDR3 nucleotides: TGTGCCAGCAGCTTACTGGGGGCAGGTTCGGTCAACCCCCCCTACGAGCAGTACTTC. This chain links TRBV7-9 with TRBJ2-7; TRBD1 is a possible D gene (6 bases). The germline V gene has CDR1 SEHNR and CDR2 FQNEAQ (reference sequence). The CDR3 sequence is 19 residues long. The ends were cut back, 2 bases at V and 2 bases at J, with 25 bases in the middle.

The chain is built from TRBV4-2 and TRBJ2-7; 9 nucleotides align to TRBD2. Germline CDR1 and CDR2: LGHNA and YNFKEQ. The CDR3 sequence is 14 residues long. V dropped 1 base and J dropped 2; count of bases not matched to a gene: 0. The chain's CDR3 is CASSQGGGAYEQYF. CDR3 sequence (DNA): TGTGCCAGCAGCCAAGGCGGGGGGGCCTACGAGCAGTACTTC.

The chain carries TRBV11-2 and TRBJ2-7; unclear D gene. With 0 bases removed from V and 2 bases from J, the gap between germline ends came to 11 bases. The CDR3 is made up of 15 amino acids. CDR1 and CDR2 from the germline V gene are SGHAT and FQNNGV. CDR3 amino acids: CASSLDSLLTYEQYF. For the CDR3, the DNA is TGTGCCAGCAGCTTAGATTCACTATTGACCTACGAGCAGTACTTC. The whole variable domain, remainder taken from reference TRBV11-2 and TRBJ2-7, is EAGVAQSPRYKIIEKRQSVAFWCNPISGHATLYWYQQILGQGPKLLIQFQNNGVVDDSQLPKDRFSAERLKGVDSTLKIQPAKLEDSAVYLCASSLDSLLTYEQYFGPGTRLTVT.

The CDR3 protein is CASSLQDRGIAGGNEQYF. Here the CDR3 DNA reads TGTGCCAGCAGTTTACAGGACAGGGGGATAGCGGGGGGCAACGAGCAGTACTTC. The chain links TRBV27 to TRBJ2-7, with D perhaps TRBD1 or TRBD2 (10 bases each). Germline lookup yields CDR1 MNHEY and CDR2 SMNVEV (reference sequence). Deletions cut 2 bases from V and 5 bases from J, with 25 bases between. The CDR3 totals 18 residues.

This chain links TRBV5-4 with TRBJ2-1; 11 positions agree with TRBD2. V was pared by 2 bases and J by 0 bases, with 10 bases of the junction left unmatched. Germline V gene sequence: CDR1 SGHNT, CDR2 YYREEE (reference sequence). This CDR3 comprises 19 residues. The DNA of the CDR3 is TGTGCCAGCAGCTTTGAAATTAGCGGGGGGGGCCCCTCCTACAATGAGCAGTTCTTC. Translated, it gives CASSFEISGGGPSYNEQFF.

CDR3 DNA sequence: TGTGCCAGCAGAGCGGGACAGGGGGTTGAGCAGCCCCAGCATTTT. Translating gives CASRAGQGVEQPQHF. V is TRBV6-5 and J is TRBJ1-5; 11 bases are shared with TRBD1. The CDR3 covers 15 residues. After removal of 6 bases from V and 7 bases from J, the junction contained 8 bases not matched to a gene. Germline V gene sequence: CDR1 MNHEY, CDR2 SVGAGI.

The V call is TRBV5-1, the J call TRBJ2-4; D gene uncertain. CDR1 and CDR2 (germline): SGHRS, YFSETQ. This CDR3 is 16 amino acids long. Trimming left V 0 bases short and J 0 bases short, with 10 bases between. In DNA form, the CDR3 reads TGCGCCAGCAGCTTGGACGCCTACCTAGCCAAAAACATTCAGTACTTC. As protein: CASSLDAYLAKNIQYF. Full variable domain (rest looked up from reference TRBV5-1 and TRBJ2-4): KAGVTQTPRYLIKTRGQQVTLSCSPISGHRSVSWYQQTPGQGLQFLFEYFSETQRNKGNFPGRFSGRQFSNSRSEMNVSTLELGDSALYLCASSLDAYLAKNIQYFGAGTRLSVL.

This rearrangement joins TRBV2 to TRBJ1-4; no definite D call. Germline assignment: CDR1 SNHLY and CDR2 FYNNEI. The CDR3 has 11 amino acids. Trimming removed 0 bases at V and 14 bases at J, with 7 bases between. The CDR3 loop is CASSEARGLFF. CDR3 DNA sequence: TGTGCCAGCAGTGAAGCGCGAGGCCTGTTTTTT. Full variable domain (remainder filled in from reference TRBV2 and TRBJ1-4): EPEVTQTPSHQVTQMGQEVILRCVPISNHLYFYWYRQILGQKVEFLVSFYNNEISEKSEIFDDQFSVERPDGSNFTLKIRSTKLEDSAMYFCASSEARGLFFGSGTQLSVL.

This sequence joins TRBV2 and TRBJ1-2; D is perhaps TRBD1 (6 bases). The CDR3 is 14 residues long. V gave up 3 bases and J gave up 3 bases, with 11 bases separating them. The germline gives CDR1 SNHLY, CDR2 FYNNEI. CDR3 region: CASSEETGHYGYTF. The CDR3 DNA is TGTGCCAGCAGTGAGGAGACAGGACACTATGGCTACACCTTC.

The CDR3 nucleotides read TGTGCCAGCAGCTTAGCGCACAGGGGGCTTGAGCAGTTCTTC. It translates to CASSLAHRGLEQFF. The chain is built from TRBV7-2 and TRBJ2-1, with 9 bases lining up with TRBD1. Germline CDR1 reads SGHTA; CDR2 reads FQGNSA. The CDR3 consists of 14 residues. J gave up 9 bases and V 0 bases, and 3 bases lay outside the gene matches.

The V gene is TRBV19, the J gene TRBJ1-5; D perhaps matches TRBD1 (5 bases). Trimming left V 9 bases short and J 6 bases short, with 12 bases between. Looked up from germline, CDR1 is LNHDA and CDR2 is SQIVND (reference sequence). This CDR3 is 12 amino acids long. The CDR3 region is CASRLGAQPQHF. The CDR3 DNA sequence: TGTGCCAGCCGCCTTGGGGCTCAGCCCCAGCATTTT.

The chain uses TRBV27 and TRBJ1-2; TRBD1 might be the D (5 bases). Germline CDR1 MNHEY, CDR2 SMNVEV (reference sequence). The ends were cut back, 6 bases at V and 5 bases at J, with 25 bases in the middle. The length of the CDR3 is 17 residues. The CDR3 DNA sequence: TGTGCCAGCAGATCCCTCGGGGAAGGGATACGGGGGTATGGCTACACCTTC. It encodes CASRSLGEGIRGYGYTF.

In this sample, this clone turned up a few times. This chain joins TRBV6-1 and TRBJ1-2, with a weak D call TRBD1 (5 bases). CDR3 size: 13 residues. The V and J ends lost 2 bases and 6 bases respectively, with 10 bases between them. The V gene's germline CDR1 is MNHNS and CDR2 SASEGT. The CDR3 sequence is CASSEKAGNGYTF. Here the CDR3 DNA reads TGTGCCAGCAGTGAAAAGGCAGGGAATGGCTACACCTTC.

V is TRBV24-1 and J is TRBJ1-4; TRBD1 aligns across 7 bases. V was pared by 3 bases and J by 7 bases, with 7 bases of the junction left unmatched. Germline-derived CDR1 and CDR2 are KGHDR and SFDVKD. The CDR3 consists of 15 residues. For the CDR3, the DNA is TGTGCCACCAGTGATAACAGGGGACAAGGTGAAAAACTGTTTTTT. Encoded protein: CATSDNRGQGEKLFF.